A selection of T cell receptor beta chains follows, all from one sample in a study of cytomegalovirus exposure and HLA in healthy donors. Clones were read by immunoSEQ multiplex PCR, and TCRdb kept only the in-frame ones, dropping some. The table has tens of thousands of clones, 77% seen once. What was sequenced was PBMCs. Source of these receptors: a man aged 25 to 40 in good health and CMV-seronegative. CDR3s include the opening cysteine and the closing phenylalanine or tryptophan. Only some rows state a clone size, as once, few, many or a class for expanded clones.

len,v_gene,abundance,CDR3aa
15,TRBV18,once,CASSLDGISGNTIYF
16,TRBV18,.,CASSPDRGGANEKLFF
15,TRBV14,.,CASSQDLQGGNTQYF
16,TRBV7-2,.,CASSSQPGTANTEAFF
14,TRBV18,.,CASSPYEGVHEQYF
18,TRBV9,.,CASSAPRTGSPSGNTIYF
15,TRBV5-1,.,CASSLEGQSQETQYF
15,TRBV9,.,CASSVDGGGHNEQFF
15,TRBV5-1,.,CASSWAGDSNQPQHF
13,TRBV6-5,.,CATSGQYYNEQFF
13,TRBV5-1,few,CARGGDSGNTIYF
15,TRBV5-1,.,CASSLMGEGGTEAFF
15,TRBV28,.,CASRVDSATNEKLFF
16,TRBV4-2,.,CASSQDFAGRTYEQYF
13,TRBV6-1,once,CASSRTRSDTQYF
14,TRBV11-2,.,CASSPRSGSYEQYF
16,TRBV7-9,.,CASSPPQGRHNYGYTF